Following are 6 T cell receptor beta chains from one sample sequenced in a study of blood T cell repertoires in COVID-19. TCRdb's table, derived via immunoSEQ multiplex PCR, lists solely in-frame clones and lacks some. The table has roughly 50,000 clones, 90% seen once. The sample consisted of peripheral blood. The source is a woman in her forties with active COVID-19.

The genes are TRBV10-3 and TRBJ1-3; TRBD1 agrees at 7 bases. CDR3 length equals 15 residues. With V trimmed by 3 bases and J by 10 bases, 12 bases remained unmatched. Per germline, CDR1 ENHRY and CDR2 SYGVKD. CDR3 sequence (DNA): TGTGCCATCAGTGATATGGCAGGGGGTGCTTGGACCATATATTTT. Amino acid sequence: CAISDMAGGAWTIYF.

The chain links TRBV11-3 to TRBJ2-1; a possible D gene is TRBD2 (6 bases). Trimming stripped 3 bases from V and 1 base from J, with 7 bases between. Germline assignment: CDR1 SGHNT and CDR2 YENEEA. The CDR3 contains 14 residues. As DNA, the CDR3 is TGTGCCAGCAGCTTCGGGGGATCCTACAATGAGCAGTTCTTC. This codes for CASSFGGSYNEQFF.

This clone was recorded only once. The gene calls are TRBV3-1 (or the pseudogene TRBV3-2) and TRBJ1-1, with TRBD1 as a possible D gene (6 bases). This CDR3 has 12 residues. Germline V gene sequence: CDR1 LGHDT, CDR2 YNNKEL (reference sequence). V lost 7 bases to trimming and J lost 3 bases, with 9 bases between them. CDR3 sequence (DNA): TGTGCCAGCATCAGGGGTGACACTGAAGCTTTCTTT. Its translation is CASIRGDTEAFF.

The gene calls are TRBV29-1 and TRBJ1-2, with 7 bases matching TRBD1. Per germline, CDR1 SQVTM and CDR2 ANQGSEA. V trimming: 3 bases; J trimming: 4 bases; junction bases outside the gene matches: 11. The CDR3 runs to 15 residues. In DNA, the CDR3 is TGCAGCGTTGATGAACCAGGGGGTTTCTCCTATGGCTACACCTTC. It encodes CSVDEPGGFSYGYTF.

This chain connects TRBV7-2 to TRBJ2-5; a possible D gene is TRBD2 (6 bases). The CDR3 is 16 amino acids. Trimming took off 5 bases at V and 0 bases at J, with 16 bases between the two ends. In germline, CDR1 is SGHTA, CDR2 FQGNSA. This CDR3 reads CASSPRGPRYQETQYF. The CDR3 nucleotides read TGTGCCAGCAGCCCGCGGGGACCGAGGTACCAAGAGACCCAGTACTTC.

The chain links TRBV5-6 to TRBJ2-1; tentatively, D is TRBD2 (6 bases). V lost 3 bases, J lost 8 bases, and 18 bases lay in between. The CDR3 spans 15 residues. CDR1 and CDR2 from the germline V gene are SGHDT and YYEEEE. In DNA, the CDR3 is TGTGCCAGCAGCTCAACGGCCGGGACTTACGATGAGCAGTTCTTC. Translation: CASSSTAGTYDEQFF. Based on the CDR3 plus reference TRBV5-6 and TRBJ2-1, the full variable domain is DAGVTQSPTHLIKTRGQQVTLRCSPKSGHDTVSWYQQALGQGPQFIFQYYEEEERQRGNFPDRFSGHQFPNYSSELNVNALLLGDSALYLCASSSTAGTYDEQFFGPGTRLTVL.